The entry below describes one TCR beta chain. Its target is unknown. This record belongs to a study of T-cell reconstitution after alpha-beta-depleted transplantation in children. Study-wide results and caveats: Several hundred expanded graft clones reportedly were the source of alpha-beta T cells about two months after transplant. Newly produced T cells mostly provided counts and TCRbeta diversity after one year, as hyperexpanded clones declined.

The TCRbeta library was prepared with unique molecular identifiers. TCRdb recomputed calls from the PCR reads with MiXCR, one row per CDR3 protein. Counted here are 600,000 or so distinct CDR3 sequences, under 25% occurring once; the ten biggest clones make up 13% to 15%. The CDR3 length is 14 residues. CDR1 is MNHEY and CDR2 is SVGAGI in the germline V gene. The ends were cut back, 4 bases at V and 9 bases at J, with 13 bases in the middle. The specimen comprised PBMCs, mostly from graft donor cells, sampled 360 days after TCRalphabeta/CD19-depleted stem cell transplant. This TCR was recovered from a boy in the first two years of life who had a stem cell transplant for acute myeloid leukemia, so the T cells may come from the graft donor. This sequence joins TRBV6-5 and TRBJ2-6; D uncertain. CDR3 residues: CASSLRAPFNVLTF. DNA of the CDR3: TGTGCCAGCAGTTTAAGAGCCCCTTTCAACGTCCTGACTTTC.